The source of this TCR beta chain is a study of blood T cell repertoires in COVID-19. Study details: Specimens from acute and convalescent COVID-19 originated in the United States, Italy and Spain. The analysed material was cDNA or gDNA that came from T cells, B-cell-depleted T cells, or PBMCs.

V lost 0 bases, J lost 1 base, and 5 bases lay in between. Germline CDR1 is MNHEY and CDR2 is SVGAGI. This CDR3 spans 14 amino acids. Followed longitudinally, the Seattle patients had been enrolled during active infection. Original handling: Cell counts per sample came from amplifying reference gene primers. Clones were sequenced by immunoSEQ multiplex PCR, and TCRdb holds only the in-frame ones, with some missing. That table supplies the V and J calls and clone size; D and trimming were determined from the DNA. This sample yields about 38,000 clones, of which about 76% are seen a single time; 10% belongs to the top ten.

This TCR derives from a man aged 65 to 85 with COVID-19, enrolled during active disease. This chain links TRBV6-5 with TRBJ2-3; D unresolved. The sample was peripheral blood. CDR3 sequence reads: CASSYSAGTDTQYF. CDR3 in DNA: TGTGCCAGCAGTTACTCGGCAGGCACAGATACGCAGTATTTT.